This TCR beta chain was recorded in a study of T cells in Graves' hyperthyroidism and ophthalmopathy (dated by TCRdb to 2018 to 2020). Looking at the study overall: Peripheral blood samples were taken at initial diagnosis, before any treatment was given. The paper reports TCR Vbeta CDR3 sequencing of approximately 130 peripheral blood samples: under 45 ophthalmopathy, roughly 80 hyperthyroidism and about 17 progressor patients. TCR V-J signatures able to tell the groups apart were searched for in a discovery cohort of about a hundred patients, of whom 40 to 45 had Graves' ophthalmopathy and roughly 57 had stable Graves' hyperthyroidism. Prospective prediction of ophthalmopathy was tested in an independent validation cohort of 18 to 20 hyperthyroidism patients and around 16 patients who later progressed to ophthalmopathy. After blood sampling, hyperthyroidism patients were treated with methimazole at a starting dose of 30 mg daily, and ophthalmopathy patients were treated with high-dose intravenous methylprednisolone. The approximately 100 discovery patients were randomly split 7:3 into training and test sets. In about 6 Graves' hyperthyroidism patients, the study also compared T-cell repertoires from thyroid tissue with T-cell repertoires from blood. The investigation overall reported the following: Sample size was not statistically predetermined, and investigators were not blinded to group allocation. In validation, the model predicted progression to ophthalmopathy with 55% to 71% sensitivity and around 72% specificity, a median of 6.5 months before onset. Blood samples also contained most of the expanded thyroid clonotypes (frequency above 0.001), which suggests that blood repertoires may reflect thyroid immune responses. A model built on a 13 V-J signature distinguished ophthalmopathy from stable hyperthyroidism, reaching 85% to 90% sensitivity and around 81% specificity in cross-validation and 80%/75% in testing.

Stable Graves' hyperthyroidism was defined as the absence of progression to ophthalmopathy over 18 months of follow-up. The hyperthyroidism patients were between 18 and 65 years old and newly diagnosed, with a disease duration of less than 2 months. The study excluded patients with uncontrolled infections, other autoimmune diseases, pregnancy or lactation. Diagnoses were based on clinical symptoms, serum thyroxine and TRAb, thyroid ultrasound and orbital computed tomography. Ficoll-Paque density gradient centrifugation was used to isolate PBMCs from around 10 ml of fresh peripheral blood. Total RNA was extracted using Trizol reagent, and RNA quality was assessed on an Agilent 2100 Bioanalyzer. About this clonotype: Its target antigen remains unknown. No base quality information exists; no much larger clone differs at one position.

CDR1 is given as DFQATT and CDR2 as SNEGSKA, both from the germline V gene (reference sequence). Trimming leaves V shorter by 2 bases and J shorter by 7 bases, with the junction holding 1 base beyond the gene matches. Taken from cysteine to phenylalanine, the CDR3 has 13 residues. Left in the record is the CDR3 DNA by itself, 39 bases read in frame from the first base. The TCR beta CDR3 regions were amplified from the RNA transcripts. The TCR CDR3 was subjected to a first round of RT-PCR using the HTBI primer set and the Qiagen OneStep RT-PCR kit. A second multiplex PCR round built the libraries, followed by size selection and purification. The libraries were sequenced on an Illumina HiSeq2000 using paired-end 100 bp reads. For the original study's pipeline: Raw data were processed with SOAPnuke, discarding reads with adapters, uncalled bases, mean Phred below 15, or no exact constant-primer or identifier match. High-quality paired reads were merged with COPE v1.2.5, and unique nucleotide sequences were defined as clonotypes. MiTCR v1.1 was used to align clonotypes to the IMGT TRBV, TRBD and TRBJ reference segments. Analysis was restricted to V-J combinations with a frequency above 0.0001, which covered roughly 99% of repertoires. The TCS score was defined as the ratio of F50 (clonal expansion) to E x V (chaos), calculated using BLOSUM62-based TCRdist between CDR3 peptides within each V-J. Welch's t-statistics and random forest reduced around 520 V-J features to 13, which were used in a naive Bayes classifier (R e1071). In TCRdb, the public reads were trimmed at Q25 with fastp and aligned with MiXCR, with productive beta chains retained. Each CDR3 protein appears once, grouped with its most common genes and DNA. These V and J calls are TCRdb output, not the study's own analysis. Counted in this sample were roughly 740,000 distinct CDR3 sequences; about 15% of them appeared once. The ten largest clones add up to around 7.7% of the sample.

The V and J genes are TRBV20-1 and TRBJ2-2; 10 of the junction bases match TRBD2. This TCR derives from a man aged 18 to 29 with Graves' hyperthyroidism. Input material: blood. The CDR3 here reads CSARLAGVGELFF. DNA sequence: TGCAGTGCTAGACTAGCGGGAGTCGGGGAGCTGTTTTTT.